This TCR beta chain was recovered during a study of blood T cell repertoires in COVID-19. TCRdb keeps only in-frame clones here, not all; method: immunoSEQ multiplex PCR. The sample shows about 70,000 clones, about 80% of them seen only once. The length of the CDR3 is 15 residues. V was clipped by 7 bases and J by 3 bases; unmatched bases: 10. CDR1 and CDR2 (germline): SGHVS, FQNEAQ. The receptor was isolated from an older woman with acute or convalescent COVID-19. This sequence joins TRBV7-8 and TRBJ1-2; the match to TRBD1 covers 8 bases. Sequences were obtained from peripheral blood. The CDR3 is CASTLGQGDDYGYTF. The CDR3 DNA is TGTGCCAGCACCCTAGGACAGGGAGACGACTATGGCTACACCTTC.